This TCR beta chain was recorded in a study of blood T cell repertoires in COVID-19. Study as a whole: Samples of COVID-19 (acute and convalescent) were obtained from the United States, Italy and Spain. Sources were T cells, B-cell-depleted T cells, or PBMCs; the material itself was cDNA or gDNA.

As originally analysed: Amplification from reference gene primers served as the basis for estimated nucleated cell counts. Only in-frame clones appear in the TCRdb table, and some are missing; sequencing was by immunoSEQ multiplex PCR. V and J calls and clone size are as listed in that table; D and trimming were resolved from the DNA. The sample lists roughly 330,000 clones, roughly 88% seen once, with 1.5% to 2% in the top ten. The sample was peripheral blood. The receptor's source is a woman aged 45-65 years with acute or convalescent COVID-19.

The CDR3 sequence is CASSPSGEQFF. CDR3 DNA: TGTGCCAGCAGCCCCTCGGGGGAGCAGTTCTTC. The V and J genes are TRBV6-1 and TRBJ2-1, with D perhaps matching TRBD2 (5 bases). The V end lost 6 bases, the J end lost 10 bases, and 10 bases lay between the germline ends. This CDR3 comprises 11 residues. Germline assignment: CDR1 MNHNS and CDR2 SASEGT.